This is a list of T cell receptor beta chains from one sample in a study of Ad26.COV2.S vaccination and SARS-CoV-2 variants. Libraries were prepared by immunoSEQ multiplex PCR; TCRdb keeps only in-frame clonotypes and omits some of them. The sample lists under 150,000 clones; about nine tenths were seen once. This material consisted of peripheral blood, taken after recovery from COVID-19. The source of these receptors is a human donor who had recovered from COVID-19. CDR3s include the opening cysteine and the closing phenylalanine or tryptophan. A D gene is named only where the DNA matches it firmly. Some rows have no size entry. The others give once, few or many, or a class for an expanded clone.

D,size,V,J,DNA,CDR3
TRBD1,NA,TRBV5-6,TRBJ1-6,TGTGCCAGCAGCCGAACTACAGGGGTAAATAATTCACCCCTCCACTTT,CASSRTTGVNNSPLHF
NA,NA,TRBV19,TRBJ2-2,TGTGCCAGTAGCCCCCGCAGCCCGGACGGGGAGCTGTTTTTT,CASSPRSPDGELFF
TRBD2,NA,TRBV14,TRBJ2-7,TGTGCCAGCAGCCAAGACGGGGGGTCCTACGAGCAGTACTTC,CASSQDGGSYEQYF
TRBD2,NA,TRBV4-1,TRBJ2-4,TGCGCCAGCAGCCAGCAAGCGGGGGGGAAGTACATTCAGTACTTC,CASSQQAGGKYIQYF
TRBD2,NA,TRBV19,TRBJ2-3,TGTGCCAGTACCGACGGGCAGCGGGGGATCACAGATACGCAGTATTTT,CASTDGQRGITDTQYF
NA,NA,TRBV3-1/TRBV3-2,TRBJ2-7,TGTGCCAGCAGCCAAACCAGGCAGGCCTACGAGCAGTACTTC,CASSQTRQAYEQYF
NA,NA,TRBV28,TRBJ1-5,TGTGCCAGCAGTCGACCAGTGAGCAATCAGCCCCAGCATTTT,CASSRPVSNQPQHF
TRBD1,NA,TRBV5-4,TRBJ2-3,TGTGCCAGCAGCGAGGGACAGTCAGTAGATACGCAGTATTTT,CASSEGQSVDTQYF
TRBD1,NA,TRBV3-1/TRBV3-2,TRBJ1-2,TGTGCCAGCAGCCTTCAGCAGGGGGGAGGCTACACCTTC,CASSLQQGGGYTF
NA,NA,TRBV2,TRBJ1-2,TGTGCCAGCAGGGCGGCAATAACGGGCTACACCTTC,CASRAAITGYTF
NA,NA,TRBV11-2,TRBJ1-1,TGTGCCAGCAGCCCCTACAATCAGACGAGACGAAGGCCTGAAGCTTTCTTT,CASSPYNQTRRRPEAFF
NA,NA,TRBV18,TRBJ2-1,TGTGCCAGCTCAGAGGGGGGCCTGAGCTCCTACAATGAGCAGTTCTTC,CASSEGGLSSYNEQFF
NA,NA,TRBV28,TRBJ2-7,TGTGCCAGCAGTTTAAGGGTCAGCCTGGTAGAGCAGTACTTC,CASSLRVSLVEQYF
TRBD1,once,TRBV6-2/TRBV6-3,TRBJ2-5,TGTGCCAGCAGTAAACCAGGGGGCTCGGGCCAAGAGACCCAGTACTTC,CASSKPGGSGQETQYF
NA,NA,TRBV19,TRBJ2-3,TGTGCCAGTACCACTACAGGGTGGGATCACACAGATACGCAGTATTTT,CASTTTGWDHTDTQYF
NA,NA,TRBV29-1,TRBJ1-1,TGCAGCGTTGAGGTTAAAGCGAAAGCTTTCTTT,CSVEVKAKAFF
NA,NA,TRBV3-1/TRBV3-2,TRBJ1-4,TGTGCCAGCAGCCGACGCATGTCTAATGAAAAACTGTTTTTT,CASSRRMSNEKLFF
NA,NA,TRBV4-3,TRBJ2-3,TGCGCCAGCAGCTACGGGGTATCGGGAAGCACAGATACGCAGTATTTT,CASSYGVSGSTDTQYF
NA,NA,TRBV4-1,TRBJ1-4,TGCGCCAGCAGCCAAGGCGGGGGGATTGAAAAACTGTTTTTT,CASSQGGGIEKLFF
TRBD1,few,TRBV4-3,TRBJ1-4,TGCGCCAGCAGCCGGGACAGGAATAGGGCAACTAATGAAAAACTGTTTTTT,CASSRDRNRATNEKLFF
NA,once,TRBV28,TRBJ2-2,TGTGCCAGCAGTTTCGAGGCAGGGCTAACCGGGGAGCTGTTTTTT,CASSFEAGLTGELFF
NA,NA,TRBV4-3,TRBJ2-7,TGCGCCAGCAGCCAATCCGAGGGGGCCTACGAGCAGTACTTC,CASSQSEGAYEQYF
NA,NA,TRBV5-1,TRBJ1-3,TGCGCCAGCAGCTTGGAGGGGGTCTCTGGAAACACCATATATTTT,CASSLEGVSGNTIYF
NA,NA,TRBV30,TRBJ2-3,TGTGCCTGGACCCTCGGACCGCAAATGGGCACAGATACGCAGTATTTT,CAWTLGPQMGTDTQYF
TRBD1,once,TRBV9,TRBJ2-6,TGTGCCAGCAGCGTAGCCCCGGGACAGAGGAGCTCTGGGGCCAACGTCCTGACTTTC,CASSVAPGQRSSGANVLTF
TRBD2,NA,TRBV9,TRBJ2-7,TGTGCCAGCAGCGTAGCCCCTTTAAGCGGGGGGCACTACGAGCAGTACTTC,CASSVAPLSGGHYEQYF
NA,NA,TRBV4-2,TRBJ2-6,TGTGCCAGCAGCCATAACAGGGCGGACGGGGCCAACGTCCTGACTTTC,CASSHNRADGANVLTF
NA,NA,TRBV28,TRBJ1-4,TGTGCCAGCAGACGCACTAATGAAAAACTGTTTTTT,CASRRTNEKLFF
TRBD1,NA,TRBV28,TRBJ2-3,TGTGCCAGCAGCCCCGGGACAGGGATTGCAGATACGCAGTATTTT,CASSPGTGIADTQYF
TRBD1,NA,TRBV28,TRBJ1-2,TGTGCCAGCAGAGACAGGGGTAGCTACACCTTC,CASRDRGSYTF
NA,NA,TRBV9,TRBJ2-3,TGTGCCAGCAGCGTAGAAGGTGGCTCCCCAGATACGCAGTATTTT,CASSVEGGSPDTQYF
TRBD2,NA,TRBV7-8,TRBJ2-3,TGTGCCAGCAGCCCCTGGGACTACACAGATACGCAGTATTTT,CASSPWDYTDTQYF
NA,once,TRBV19,TRBJ2-1,TGTGCCACCCAGACAGGTTCCTACAATGAGCAGTTCTTC,CATQTGSYNEQFF
NA,few,TRBV27,TRBJ2-3,TGTGCCAGCAGTTCCTCTTATACGCAGTATTTT,CASSSSYTQYF
TRBD1,NA,TRBV7-9,TRBJ2-7,TGTGCCAGCGGACAGCAAGCCGGGACAGGAACCTACGAGCAGTACTTC,CASGQQAGTGTYEQYF